The 14 T cell receptor beta chains below come from one sample, sequenced in a study of Graves' ophthalmopathy and Graves' hyperthyroidism. The authors amplified TCR beta CDR3 regions from RNA transcripts. Investigators did first-round RT-PCR with HTBI primers, then second-round multiplex PCR. From the multiplex PCR reads, TCRdb called clonotypes with MiXCR, one entry per CDR3 protein. The sample contains approximately 330,000 distinct CDR3 sequences, 15% to 20% of which appear only once. The sequencing input was peripheral blood. All receptors derive from an adult man with Graves' ophthalmopathy.

The chain combines TRBV6-5 with TRBJ2-7, with D perhaps matching TRBD2 (6 bases). Germline V gene lookup returns CDR1 MNHEY and CDR2 SVGAGI. The CDR3 totals 14 residues. Trimming pared 4 bases from V and 6 bases from J, leaving 16 bases between. This CDR3 is CASSLWGELSEQYF. DNA of the CDR3: TGTGCCAGCAGTTTATGGGGGGAGCTGTCCGAGCAGTACTTC.

This clonotype has at least ten counts. This chain links TRBV30 with TRBJ1-1; D is undetermined. Trimming removed 2 bases from V and 8 bases from J, with 15 bases in between. The germline gives CDR1 GTSNPN, CDR2 SVGIG (reference sequence). The CDR3 contains 13 residues. CDR3: CAWSPSSGREAFF. CDR3 sequence (DNA): TGTGCCTGGAGTCCAAGTTCTGGCAGGGAAGCTTTCTTT.

Concerning this clonotype itself: Possible read error: a much larger clone is one base away. This chain uses TRBV7-2 with TRBJ2-7; 9 nucleotides agree with TRBD1. CDR1 is SGHTA and CDR2 is FQGNSA in the germline V gene. The CDR3 consists of 15 residues. The CDR3 DNA reads as TGTGCCAGCGGCTTCTCACCGGGACAGGGTTCTCCCAGTTACTTC. It yields the protein CASGFSPGQGSPSYF.

The V call is TRBV15, the J call TRBJ2-5; no clear D. V was cut by 1 base and J by 5 bases, with 8 bases left in between. Germline V gene lookup returns CDR1 LNHNV and CDR2 YYDKDF (reference sequence). The CDR3 has 13 amino acids. The CDR3 region is CATSRGRMETQYF. CDR3 DNA: TGTGCCACCAGCAGAGGCCGTATGGAGACCCAGTACTTC. The full variable domain, with the rest looked up from reference TRBV15 and TRBJ2-5, is DAMVIQNPRYQVTQFGKPVTLSCSQTLNHNVMYWYQQKSSQAPKLLFHYYDKDFNNEADTPDNFQSRRPNTSFCFLDIRSPGLGDTAMYLCATSRGRMETQYFGPGTRLLVL.

This clonotype appeared many times. The rearrangement uses TRBV11-3 and TRBJ2-5; TRBD2 aligns across 7 bases. V trimming: 2 bases; J trimming: 5 bases; junction bases outside the gene matches: 8. This CDR3 region has 15 residues. Germline values: CDR1 SGHNT, CDR2 YENEEA. CDR3 residues: CASSLRGGSLETQYF. CDR3 DNA: TGTGCCAGCAGCTTACGAGGCGGGAGTTTGGAGACCCAGTACTTC.

This clonotype was observed at least ten times. The chain links TRBV7-2 to TRBJ2-5; weak D call: TRBD2 (7 bases). The CDR3 sequence is 16 residues long. V was clipped by 3 bases and J by 3 bases, with 17 bases between them. Germline V lookup: CDR1 SGHTA, CDR2 FQGNSA. CDR3 in amino acids: CASSLLAVGGKETQYF. CDR3 nucleotide sequence: TGTGCCAGCAGCTTGCTAGCGGTTGGGGGCAAAGAGACCCAGTACTTC.

This clonotype was seen at least ten times. This chain's CDR3 is CSASPPNDRTYEQYF. The CDR3 DNA reads as TGCAGTGCTAGCCCCCCCAACGACAGGACCTACGAGCAGTACTTC. The chain employs TRBV20-1 and TRBJ2-7; tentative D call: TRBD1 (6 bases). Deletions cut 3 bases from V and 2 bases from J, with 17 bases between. The CDR3 has 15 amino acids. Germline V CDR1 and CDR2: DFQATT, SNEGSKA (reference sequence).

Ten or more counts support this clonotype. The chain is built from TRBV27 and TRBJ2-5; 7 bases fit TRBD1. In germline, CDR1 is MNHEY, CDR2 SMNVEV (reference sequence). The junction had 10 bases not matched to a gene; V was cut back by 5 bases and J by 4 bases. The CDR3 extends over 15 amino acids. The CDR3: CASSENRGLGETQYF. The CDR3 coding sequence is TGTGCCAGCAGTGAGAACAGGGGTTTGGGAGAGACCCAGTACTTC.

There are many counts of this clonotype. CDR3 DNA: TGCAGTGCAAAGCGAGGGACGAACACTGAAGCTTTCTTT. Encoded protein: CSAKRGTNTEAFF. The V call is TRBV20-1, the J call TRBJ1-1; possible D gene TRBD1, 5 bases. This CDR3 spans 13 amino acids. Germline assignment: CDR1 DFQATT and CDR2 SNEGSKA (reference sequence). V lost 6 bases, J lost 1 base, and 12 bases lay in between.

This clonotype occurred many times. The rearrangement joins TRBV7-1 to TRBJ2-2; 13 bases agree with TRBD2. TRBV7-1 is recorded as an ORF, its role being uncertain. V trimming: 3 bases; J trimming: 5 bases; junction bases outside the gene matches: 15. This CDR3 is 20 amino acids long. The CDR3 nucleotides are TGTGCCAGCAGCTCCCGACCCCCTACTAGCGGGGGGGCAAGAACCGGGGAGCTGTTTTTT. This translates into CASSSRPPTSGGARTGELFF.

This clonotype showed up many times. J is TRBJ1-1 and V is TRBV6-5; the D is unclear. The CDR3 sequence is 14 residues long. The germline V gene has CDR1 MNHEY and CDR2 SVGAGI. Trimming cost V 2 bases and J 6 bases, with 13 bases left between them. The CDR3 here is CASSYRRERAEAFF. CDR3 sequence (DNA): TGTGCCAGCAGTTACAGGCGTGAACGCGCTGAAGCTTTCTTT.

CDR3 DNA sequence: TGCGCCAGCAGCCAAGAAGGACAGAGGGGTGGCTACACCTTC. Its translation: CASSQEGQRGGYTF. The V call is TRBV4-1, the J call TRBJ1-2, with D perhaps matching TRBD1 (6 bases). Trimming took off 0 bases at V and 7 bases at J, with 12 bases between the two ends. This CDR3 spans 14 amino acids. Germline V gene sequence: CDR1 MGHRA, CDR2 YSYEKL.

This clonotype appeared many times. The chain is built from TRBV6-1 and TRBJ1-5, with 7 nucleotides matching TRBD1. Per the germline V gene, CDR1 is MNHNS and CDR2 is SASEGT. The junction had 3 bases not matched to a gene; V was cut back by 8 bases and J by 2 bases. The CDR3 runs to 13 residues. This chain's CDR3 is CASQGTGNQPQHF. CDR3 DNA: TGTGCCAGCCAGGGGACAGGCAATCAGCCCCAGCATTTT.

This clonotype was counted many times. This chain connects TRBV5-1 to TRBJ2-6; D unclear. Germline CDR1 is SGHRS and CDR2 is YFSETQ. CDR3 length: 15 residues. Trimming shortened V by 5 bases and J by 1 base, and 10 bases separated the two germline ends. In DNA form, the CDR3 reads TGCGCCAGCAGTTTTTCAACGTCTGGGGCCAACGTCCTGACTTTC. Amino acids: CASSFSTSGANVLTF.